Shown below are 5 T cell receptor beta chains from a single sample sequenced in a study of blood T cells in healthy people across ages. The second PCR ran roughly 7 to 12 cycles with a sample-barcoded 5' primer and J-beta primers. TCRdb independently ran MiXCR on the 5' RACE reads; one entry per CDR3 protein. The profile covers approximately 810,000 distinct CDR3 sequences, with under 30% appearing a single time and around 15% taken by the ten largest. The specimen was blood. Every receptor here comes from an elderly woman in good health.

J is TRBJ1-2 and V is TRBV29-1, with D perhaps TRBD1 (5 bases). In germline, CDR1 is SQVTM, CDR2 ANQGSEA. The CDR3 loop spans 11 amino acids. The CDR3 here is CSSGGGYGYTF. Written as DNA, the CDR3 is TGCAGTAGCGGGGGAGGCTATGGCTACACCTTC. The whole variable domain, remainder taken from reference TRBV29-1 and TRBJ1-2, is SAVISQKPSRDICQRGTSLTIQCQVDSQVTMMFWYRQQPGQSLTLIATANQGSEATYESGFVIDKFPISRPNLTFSTLTVSNMSPEDSSIYLCSSGGGYGYTFGSGTRLTVV.

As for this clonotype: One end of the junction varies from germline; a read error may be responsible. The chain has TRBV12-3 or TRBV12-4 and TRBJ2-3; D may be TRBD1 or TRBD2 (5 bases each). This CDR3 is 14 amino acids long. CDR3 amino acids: CASSLTRGTDAQYF. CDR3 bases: TGTGCCAGCAGTTTAACTAGGGGAACAGATGCGCAGTATTTT.

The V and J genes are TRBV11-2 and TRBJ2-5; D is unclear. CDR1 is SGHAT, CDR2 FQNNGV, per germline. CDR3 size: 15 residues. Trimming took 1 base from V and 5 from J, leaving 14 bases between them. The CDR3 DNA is TGTGCCAGCAGCTTAGCGGCCATGCCTGGGGAGACCCAGTACTTC. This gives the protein CASSLAAMPGETQYF.

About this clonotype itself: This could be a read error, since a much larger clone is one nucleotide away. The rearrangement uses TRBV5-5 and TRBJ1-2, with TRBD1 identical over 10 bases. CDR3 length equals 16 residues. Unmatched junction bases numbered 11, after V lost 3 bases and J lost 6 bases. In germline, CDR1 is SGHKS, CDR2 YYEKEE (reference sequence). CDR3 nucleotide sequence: TGTGCCAGCAGCTCGGGCGGACAGGGGGGCCGGAATGGCTACACCTTC. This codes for CASSSGGQGGRNGYTF. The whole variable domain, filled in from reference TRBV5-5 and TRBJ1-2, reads DAGVTQSPTHLIKTRGQQVTLRCSPISGHKSVSWYQQVLGQGPQFIFQYYEKEERGRGNFPDRFSARQFPNYSSELNVNALLLGDSALYLCASSSGGQGGRNGYTFGSGTRLTVV.

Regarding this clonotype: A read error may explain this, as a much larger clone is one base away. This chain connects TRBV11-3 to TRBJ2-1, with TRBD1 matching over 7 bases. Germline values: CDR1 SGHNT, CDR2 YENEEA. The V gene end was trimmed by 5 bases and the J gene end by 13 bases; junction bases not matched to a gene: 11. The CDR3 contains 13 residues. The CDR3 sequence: CASSQGVFETQFF. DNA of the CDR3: TGTGCCAGCAGCCAGGGGGTATTCGAGACCCAGTTCTTC. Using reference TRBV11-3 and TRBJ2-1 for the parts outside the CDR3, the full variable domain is EAGVVQSPRYKIIEKKQPVAFWCNPISGHNTLYWYLQNLGQGPELLIRYENEEAVDDSQLPKDRFSAERLKGVDSTLKIQPAELGDSAVYLCASSQGVFETQFFGPGTRLTVL.